Described below is a single TCR beta chain sequence and its context. Its recognized antigen is unknown. Base qualities are missing; no much larger clone stands one base away. At one collaborating source in Seattle, patients were enrolled during active infection and were followed longitudinally through the course of disease. Collaborating institutions collected whole blood in K2EDTA tubes following their own protocols. Collaborator samples were shipped for TCRbeta analysis as frozen whole blood, isolated PBMCs, or DNA extracted from either sample type. TCRbeta CDR3 regions were amplified from genomic DNA by means of the immunoSEQ Assay, a bias-controlled multiplex PCR. In the paper's pipeline: The number of nucleated cells in each sample was estimated by amplification of reference gene primers within the assay. To quantify the absolute abundance of each unique TCRbeta CDR3 rearrangement, sequence reads were collapsed and filtered. For each sample, productive Simpson clonality was calculated by taking the square root of Simpson's diversity index across productive rearrangements. In TCRdb, the immuneACCESS table is reduced to in-frame sequences with V and J assigned. These tables do not hold every clone; where another copy was compared, an unresolved V gene accounts for under half, and the others remain unexplained. V and J calls and clone size are those listed in that table; D and trimming were worked out from the DNA. A total of 250,000 to 350,000 clones appear in this sample, about nine tenths of them only once. About 2% of the sample is in the top ten clones.

Including cysteine and phenylalanine, the CDR3 has 19 amino acids. The only DNA kept is the CDR3, 57 bases in frame from the first base. From a lookup of the germline V gene (reference sequence), CDR1 and CDR2 are LNHDA and SQIVND. The V and J ends are trimmed by 3 bases and 2 bases, leaving 20 bases between them. The data stem from a study of blood T cell repertoires in COVID-19 (dated by TCRdb to the early 2020s). Notes on the research overall: The collaborator samples originated in the United States, Italy and Spain and spanned the acute and convalescent phases of COVID-19. Sample metadata almost always included a de-identified subject ID, COVID-19 status, age in years and sex. The samples were drawn from two sources: the first 160 participants of the ongoing ImmuneRACE study, and 950 to 1,500 subjects contributed by 6 global collaborators. The dataset comprised deeply sampled blood TCRbeta repertoires from subjects exposed to, actively infected with, or recovered from COVID-19. Where available, HLA class I and class II types were obtained from metadata supplied by the sample provider rather than from assay-based typing. The repertoires were released in a freely available public database intended as a resource for research on the immune response to SARS-CoV-2. The prospective study material was composed of cDNA or gDNA derived from T cells, B-cell-depleted T cells, or PBMCs.

Paper-wide results and their limitations: The amount of clinical and demographic metadata varied by source and participant and was provided uncurated.

Specimen: peripheral blood. The clonotype was recovered from a woman aged 30 to 39 with COVID-19, enrolled during active disease. Rearrangement joined TRBV19 to TRBJ1-6; no D gene is confidently identified. In nucleotides, the sequence is TGTGCCAGTAGTATTGAGGGAGATCACCGGAGGGCCTATAATTCACCCCTCCACTTT. It specifies CASSIEGDHRRAYNSPLHF.